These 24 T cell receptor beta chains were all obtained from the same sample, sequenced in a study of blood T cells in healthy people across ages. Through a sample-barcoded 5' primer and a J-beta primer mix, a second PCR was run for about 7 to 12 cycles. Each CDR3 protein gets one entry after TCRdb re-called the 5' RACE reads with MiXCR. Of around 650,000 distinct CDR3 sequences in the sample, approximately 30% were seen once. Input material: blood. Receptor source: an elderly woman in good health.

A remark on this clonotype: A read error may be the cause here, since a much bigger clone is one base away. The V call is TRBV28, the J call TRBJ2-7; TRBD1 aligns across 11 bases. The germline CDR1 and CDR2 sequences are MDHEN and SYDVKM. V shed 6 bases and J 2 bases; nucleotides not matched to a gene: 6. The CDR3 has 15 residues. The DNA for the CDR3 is TGTGCCAGCAGCACCCGGGACAGGGGGGCCTACGAGCAGTACTTC. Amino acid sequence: CASSTRDRGAYEQYF.

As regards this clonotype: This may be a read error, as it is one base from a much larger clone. CDR3 loop: CAISCDRDSNQPQHF. In DNA, the CDR3 is TGTGCCATCAGCTGTGACAGGGATAGCAATCAGCCCCAGCATTTT. This chain links TRBV10-3 with TRBJ1-5; 7 nucleotides match TRBD1. CDR1 and CDR2 from the germline V gene are ENHRY and SYGVKD. The CDR3 has 15 amino acids. Trimming cost V 6 bases and J 0 bases; bases outside gene matches: 5.

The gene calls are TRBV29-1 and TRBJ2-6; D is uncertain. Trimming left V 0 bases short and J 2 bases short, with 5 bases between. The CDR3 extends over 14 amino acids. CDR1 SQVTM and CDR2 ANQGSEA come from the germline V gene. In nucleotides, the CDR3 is TGCAGCGTTGAAGATCCGGCTGGGGCCAACGTCCTGACTTTC. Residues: CSVEDPAGANVLTF. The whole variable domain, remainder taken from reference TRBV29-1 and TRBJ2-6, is SAVISQKPSRDICQRGTSLTIQCQVDSQVTMMFWYRQQPGQSLTLIATANQGSEATYESGFVIDKFPISRPNLTFSTLTVSNMSPEDSSIYLCSVEDPAGANVLTFGAGSRLTVL.

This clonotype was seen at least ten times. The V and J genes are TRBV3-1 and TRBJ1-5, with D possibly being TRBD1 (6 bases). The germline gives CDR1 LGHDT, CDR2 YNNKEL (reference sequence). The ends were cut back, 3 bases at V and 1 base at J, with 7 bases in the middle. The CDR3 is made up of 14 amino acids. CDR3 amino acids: CASSQGASNQPQHF. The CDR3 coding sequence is TGTGCCAGCAGCCAGGGGGCGAGCAATCAGCCCCAGCATTTT.

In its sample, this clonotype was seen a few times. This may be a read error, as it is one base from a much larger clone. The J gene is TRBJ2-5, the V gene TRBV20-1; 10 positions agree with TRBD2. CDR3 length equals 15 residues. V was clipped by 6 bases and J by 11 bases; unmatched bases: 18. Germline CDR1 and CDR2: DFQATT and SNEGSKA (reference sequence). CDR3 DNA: TGCAGTGCGCCCGATAGCGGGGGGCGAAACAATGAGCAGTACTTC. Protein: CSAPDSGGRNNEQYF.

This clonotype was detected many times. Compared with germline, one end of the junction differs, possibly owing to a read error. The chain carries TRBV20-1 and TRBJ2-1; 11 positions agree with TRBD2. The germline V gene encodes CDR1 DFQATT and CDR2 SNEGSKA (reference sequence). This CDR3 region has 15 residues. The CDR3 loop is CSAGETSGAKSEQFF. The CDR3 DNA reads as TGCAGTGCTGGAGAGACTAGCGGGGCTAAGAGTGAGCAGTTCTTC.

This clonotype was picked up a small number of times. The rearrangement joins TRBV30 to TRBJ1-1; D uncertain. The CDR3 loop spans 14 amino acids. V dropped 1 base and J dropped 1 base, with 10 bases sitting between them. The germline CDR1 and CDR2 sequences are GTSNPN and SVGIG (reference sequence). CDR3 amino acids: CAWSADGRNTEAFF. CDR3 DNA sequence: TGTGCCTGGAGTGCGGACGGTAGGAACACTGAAGCTTTCTTT.

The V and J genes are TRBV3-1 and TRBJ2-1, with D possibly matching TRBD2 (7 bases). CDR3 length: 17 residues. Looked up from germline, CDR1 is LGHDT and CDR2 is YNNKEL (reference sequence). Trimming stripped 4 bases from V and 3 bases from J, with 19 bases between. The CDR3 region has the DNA TGTGCCAGCAGCCCTACTCGGGGGGCCATTAACTACAATGAGCAGTTCTTC. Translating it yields CASSPTRGAINYNEQFF.

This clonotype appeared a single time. The DNA of the CDR3 is TGTGCCAGCAGCCAGCTTCGAGATGAGCAGTTCTTC. It is translated as CASSQLRDEQFF. J is TRBJ2-1 and V is TRBV3-1; D not resolved. From germline, CDR1 is LGHDT and CDR2 YNNKEL (reference sequence). V was clipped by 3 bases and J by 8 bases, with 8 bases between them. The CDR3 has 12 residues.

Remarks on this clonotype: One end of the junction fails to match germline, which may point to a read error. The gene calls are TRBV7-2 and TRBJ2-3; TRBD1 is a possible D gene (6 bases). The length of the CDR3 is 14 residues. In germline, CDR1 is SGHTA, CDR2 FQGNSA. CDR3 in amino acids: CATSVWGPGDTQYF. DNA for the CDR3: TGTGCCACCAGCGTTTGGGGGCCGGGAGATACGCAGTATTTT. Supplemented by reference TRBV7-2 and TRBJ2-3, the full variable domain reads GAGVSQSPSNKVTEKGKDVELRCDPISGHTALYWYRQSLGQGLEFLIYFQGNSAPDKSGLPSDRFSAERTGGSVSTLTIQRTQQEDSAVYLCATSVWGPGDTQYFGPGTRLTVL.

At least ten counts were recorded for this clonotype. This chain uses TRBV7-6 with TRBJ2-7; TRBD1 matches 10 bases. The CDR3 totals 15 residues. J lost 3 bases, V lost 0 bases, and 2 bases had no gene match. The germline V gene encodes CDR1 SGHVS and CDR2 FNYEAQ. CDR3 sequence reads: CASSLAGTGVYEQYF. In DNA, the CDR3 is TGTGCCAGCAGCTTAGCCGGGACAGGGGTCTACGAGCAGTACTTC.

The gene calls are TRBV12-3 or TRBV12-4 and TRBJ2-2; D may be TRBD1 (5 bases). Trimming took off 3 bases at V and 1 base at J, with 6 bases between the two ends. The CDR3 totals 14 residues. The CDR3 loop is CASSFDRNTGELFF. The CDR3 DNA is TGTGCCAGCAGTTTTGACAGGAACACCGGGGAGCTGTTTTTT.

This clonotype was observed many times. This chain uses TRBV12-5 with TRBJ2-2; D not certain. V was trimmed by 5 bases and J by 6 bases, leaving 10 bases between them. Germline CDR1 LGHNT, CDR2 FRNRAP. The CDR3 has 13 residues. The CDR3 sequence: CASGGRLSGELFF. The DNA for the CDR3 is TGTGCTAGTGGTGGGCGGTTGTCCGGGGAGCTGTTTTTT.

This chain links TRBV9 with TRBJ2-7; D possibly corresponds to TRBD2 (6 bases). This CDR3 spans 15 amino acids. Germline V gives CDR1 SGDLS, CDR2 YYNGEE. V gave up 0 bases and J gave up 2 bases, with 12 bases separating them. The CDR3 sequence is CASSVGPDYTYEQYF. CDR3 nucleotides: TGTGCCAGCAGCGTAGGACCGGACTACACCTACGAGCAGTACTTC.

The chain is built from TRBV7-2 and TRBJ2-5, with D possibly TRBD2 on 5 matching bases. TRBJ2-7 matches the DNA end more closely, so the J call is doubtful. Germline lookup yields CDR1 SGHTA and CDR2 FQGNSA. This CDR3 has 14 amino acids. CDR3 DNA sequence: TGTGCCAGCAGCCAAATGACTACCTTTGGCGAGCAGTACTTC. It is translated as CASSQMTTFGEQYF.

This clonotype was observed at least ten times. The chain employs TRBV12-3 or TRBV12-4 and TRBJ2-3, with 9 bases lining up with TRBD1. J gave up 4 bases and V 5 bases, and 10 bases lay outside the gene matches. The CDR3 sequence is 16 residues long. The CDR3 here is CASSNADRGWADTQYF. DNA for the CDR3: TGTGCCAGCAGTAATGCTGACAGGGGGTGGGCAGATACGCAGTATTTT.

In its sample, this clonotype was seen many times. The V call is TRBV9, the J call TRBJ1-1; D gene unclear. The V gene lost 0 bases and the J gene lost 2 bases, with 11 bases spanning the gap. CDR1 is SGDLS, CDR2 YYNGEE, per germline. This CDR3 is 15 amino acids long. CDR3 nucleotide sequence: TGTGCCAGCAGCGTAGCTCGCACACCCAACACTGAAGCTTTCTTT. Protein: CASSVARTPNTEAFF.

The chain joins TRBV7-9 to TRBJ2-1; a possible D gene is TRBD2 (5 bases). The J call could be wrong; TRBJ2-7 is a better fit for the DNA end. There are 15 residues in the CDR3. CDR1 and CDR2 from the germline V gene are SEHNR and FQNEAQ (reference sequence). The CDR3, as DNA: TGTGCCAGCAGCCCCCTACTAGGTTCCGGGTACGAGCAGTACTTC. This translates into CASSPLLGSGYEQYF.

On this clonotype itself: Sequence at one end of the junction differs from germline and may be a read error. The CDR3 here is CVSSGNEQFF. The CDR3 DNA follows: TGTGTCAGCAGCGGTAATGAGCAGTTCTTC. V gene TRBV7-9 combines with J gene TRBJ2-1, with TRBD2 as a possible D gene (5 bases). The germline V gene encodes CDR1 SEHNR and CDR2 FQNEAQ (reference sequence). This CDR3 contains 10 residues.

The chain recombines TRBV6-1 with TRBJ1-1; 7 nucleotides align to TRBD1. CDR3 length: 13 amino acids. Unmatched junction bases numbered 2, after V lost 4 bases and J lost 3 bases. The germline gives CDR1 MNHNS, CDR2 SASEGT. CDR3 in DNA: TGTGCCAGCAGTGCGCAGGGGGACACTGAAGCTTTCTTT. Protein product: CASSAQGDTEAFF.

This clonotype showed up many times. DNA for the CDR3: TGTGCCAGCAGCTCCGCGGGGCGGAGTGAGCAGTTCTTC. This translates into CASSSAGRSEQFF. The chain employs TRBV7-3 and TRBJ2-1; tentative D call: TRBD2 (6 bases). The germline V and J ends were trimmed by 4 bases and 9 bases, with 13 bases remaining between them. This CDR3 is 13 amino acids long. Germline V lookup: CDR1 SGHTA, CDR2 FQGTGA.

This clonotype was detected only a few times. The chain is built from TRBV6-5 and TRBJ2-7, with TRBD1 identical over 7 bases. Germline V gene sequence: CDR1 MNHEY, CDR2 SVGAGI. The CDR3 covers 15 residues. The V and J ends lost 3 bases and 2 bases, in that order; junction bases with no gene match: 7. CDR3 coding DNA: TGTGCCAGCAGTTATTCCCGACAGGGTACCTACGAGCAGTACTTC. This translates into CASSYSRQGTYEQYF.

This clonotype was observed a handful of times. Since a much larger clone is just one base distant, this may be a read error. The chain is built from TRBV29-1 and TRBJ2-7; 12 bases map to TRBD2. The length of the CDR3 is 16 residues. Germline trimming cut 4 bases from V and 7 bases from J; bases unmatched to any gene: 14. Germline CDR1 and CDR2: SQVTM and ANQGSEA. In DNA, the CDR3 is TGCAGCGTTGGGACCCTAGCGGGGGGGCCGGGGAATGAGCAGTACTTC. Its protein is CSVGTLAGGPGNEQYF.

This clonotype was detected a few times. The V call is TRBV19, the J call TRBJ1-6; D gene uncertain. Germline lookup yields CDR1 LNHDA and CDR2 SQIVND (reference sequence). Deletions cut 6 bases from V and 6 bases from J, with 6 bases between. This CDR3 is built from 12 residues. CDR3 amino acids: CASRGFNSPLHF. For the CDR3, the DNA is TGTGCCAGTAGGGGATTTAATTCACCCCTCCACTTT. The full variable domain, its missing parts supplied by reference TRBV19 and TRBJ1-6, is DGGITQSPKYLFRKEGQNVTLSCEQNLNHDAMYWYRQDPGQGLRLIYYSQIVNDFQKGDIAEGYSVSREKKESFPLTVTSAQKNPTAFYLCASRGFNSPLHFGNGTRLTVT.